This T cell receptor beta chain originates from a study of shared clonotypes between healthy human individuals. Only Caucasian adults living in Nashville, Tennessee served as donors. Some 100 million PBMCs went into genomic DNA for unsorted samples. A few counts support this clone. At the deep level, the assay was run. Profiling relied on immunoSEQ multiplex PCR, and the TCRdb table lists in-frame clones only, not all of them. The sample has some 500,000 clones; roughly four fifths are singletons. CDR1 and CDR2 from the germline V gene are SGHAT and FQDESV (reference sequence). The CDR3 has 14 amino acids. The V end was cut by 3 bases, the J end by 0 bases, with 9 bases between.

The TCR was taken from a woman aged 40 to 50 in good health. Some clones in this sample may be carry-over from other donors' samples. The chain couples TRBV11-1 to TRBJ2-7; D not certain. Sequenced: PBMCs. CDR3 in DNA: TGTGCCAGCAGCTTGGACCAGAGCTCCTACGAGCAGTACTTC. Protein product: CASSLDQSSYEQYF.